These 18 T cell receptor beta chains came from one sample sequenced in a study of Ad26.COV2.S vaccination and SARS-CoV-2 variants. This table comes from immunoSEQ multiplex PCR, and its TCRdb copy is limited to in-frame clones, with some not included. The top ten clones hold under 2% of a sample with approximately 300,000 clones, around 84% of them seen once. Described treatment: roughly 18 received Ad26.COV2.S at low or high dose, single or two shots; a few received placebo; per-sample allocation not given. All samples were drawn on day 63, counting from the first vaccine or placebo injection. Sample: peripheral blood, taken in a trial of Ad26.COV2.S vaccine versus placebo. These receptors originate from a person aged 18-65 years who received the Ad26.COV2.S COVID-19 vaccine or a placebo.

This chain joins TRBV5-1 and TRBJ2-3; 10 nucleotides line up with TRBD2. Looked up from germline, CDR1 is SGHRS and CDR2 is YFSETQ. The CDR3 spans 20 residues. Trimming took 5 bases from V and 0 from J; bases not matched to a gene: 18. In nucleotides, the CDR3 is TGCGCCAGCAGAGGGATCAGCGGGGGGGAATCCCGGACTAGCACAGATACGCAGTATTTT. Residues: CASRGISGGESRTSTDTQYF.

This chain joins TRBV5-1 and TRBJ1-2; possibly TRBD1 for D (5 bases). Germline values: CDR1 SGHRS, CDR2 YFSETQ. V was pared by 4 bases and J by 0 bases, with 16 bases between. This CDR3 is 16 amino acids long. The CDR3 sequence is CASSPLYRQTNYGYTF. The CDR3 region has the DNA TGCGCCAGCAGCCCTCTATACCGACAGACTAACTATGGCTACACCTTC.

This clone was counted a single time. The chain recombines TRBV7-9 with TRBJ1-1; no clear D. Trimming shortened V by 5 bases and J by 1 base, and 11 bases separated the two germline ends. CDR1 and CDR2 from the germline V gene are SEHNR and FQNEAQ (reference sequence). The CDR3 spans 14 residues. CDR3 DNA: TGTGCCAGCAGCCGACGGGAGGGGAACACTGAAGCTTTCTTT. Its protein is CASSRREGNTEAFF.

The chain carries TRBV7-9 and TRBJ1-1; D is unclear. This CDR3 has 15 residues. V shed 5 bases and J shed 3 bases, with 16 bases lying between them. The V gene's germline CDR1 is SEHNR and CDR2 FQNEAQ (reference sequence). The CDR3 bases are TGTGCCAGCAGCGATACCTTTTCCGGGGACACTGAAGCTTTCTTT. Amino acids: CASSDTFSGDTEAFF.

The chain couples TRBV5-6 to TRBJ1-1; D may be TRBD1 (5 bases). V lost 5 bases and J lost 4, with 12 bases in between. This CDR3 is built from 13 residues. Germline V gives CDR1 SGHDT, CDR2 YYEEEE. CDR3 sequence: CASSIRGGTEAFF. The CDR3 DNA sequence: TGTGCCAGCAGTATACGGGGCGGCACTGAAGCTTTCTTT.

The rearrangement uses TRBV4-1 and TRBJ2-6; D is perhaps TRBD1 (6 bases). V dropped 10 bases and J dropped 1 base, with 17 bases sitting between them. Germline-derived CDR1 and CDR2 are MGHRA and YSYEKL. CDR3 size: 16 residues. The CDR3 reads CATRQDVSSGANVLTF. CDR3 bases: TGCGCCACCCGACAGGACGTATCTTCTGGGGCCAACGTCCTGACTTTC.

This sequence joins TRBV15 and TRBJ2-7; the match to TRBD1 covers 8 bases. In germline, CDR1 is LNHNV, CDR2 YYDKDF (reference sequence). J gave up 2 bases and V 3 bases, and 3 bases lay outside the gene matches. There are 14 residues in the CDR3. The CDR3 sequence is CATSRTGEAYEQYF. CDR3 in DNA: TGTGCCACCAGCAGGACAGGGGAAGCCTACGAGCAGTACTTC.

The chain couples TRBV4-3 to TRBJ1-2, with 9 bases matching TRBD1. This CDR3 comprises 16 residues. The V gene's germline CDR1 is LGHNA and CDR2 YSLEER. With V trimmed by 0 bases and J by 4 bases, 6 bases remained unmatched. This CDR3 is CASSQEGTGMAYGYTF. The CDR3 nucleotides are TGCGCCAGCAGCCAAGAGGGGACAGGGATGGCCTATGGCTACACCTTC.

The chain uses TRBV11-2 and TRBJ2-3; D unresolved. Germline assignment: CDR1 SGHAT and CDR2 FQNNGV. V was pared by 4 bases and J by 2 bases, with 16 bases between. This CDR3 is built from 16 residues. The CDR3 sequence: CASSSSLLDYTDTQYF. Written as DNA, the CDR3 is TGTGCCAGCAGCTCTAGTCTACTTGATTACACAGATACGCAGTATTTT.

On this clone itself: The junction departs from germline at one end; a sequencing error may be responsible. The chain couples TRBV10-3 to TRBJ2-7, with D uncertain. The CDR3 extends over 14 amino acids. CDR1 and CDR2 from the germline V gene are ENHRY and SYGVKD. The CDR3 nucleotides are TGTGCCACCAGTATCGAGAGCAATATCTACGAGCAGTACTTC. Its translation: CATSIESNIYEQYF.

The chain has TRBV7-9 and TRBJ1-1; D remains ambiguous. Germline V gene sequence: CDR1 SEHNR, CDR2 FQNEAQ (reference sequence). V was cut by 10 bases and J by 12 bases, with 21 bases left in between. CDR3 length equals 12 residues. CDR3 bases: TGTGCCATCTTATTAGAGGGTTGGTCAACTTTCTTT. It encodes CAILLEGWSTFF.

The rearrangement uses TRBV4-2 and TRBJ1-2; the D is unclear. Per the germline V gene, CDR1 is LGHNA and CDR2 is YNFKEQ. The CDR3 has 12 residues. V was trimmed by 4 bases and J by 0 bases, leaving 3 bases between them. Here the CDR3 reads CASSLANYGYTF. As DNA, the CDR3 is TGTGCCAGCAGCCTGGCTAACTATGGCTACACCTTC.

V usage is TRBV4-1 and J usage is TRBJ2-1; 14 bases map to TRBD2. The CDR3 has 17 residues. J gave up 4 bases and V 1 base, and 3 bases lay outside the gene matches. Germline CDR1 is MGHRA and CDR2 is YSYEKL. In DNA form, the CDR3 reads TGCGCCAGCAGCCAAGTGACTAGCGGGGGGGCGTACAATGAGCAGTTCTTC. This gives the protein CASSQVTSGGAYNEQFF.

The chain couples TRBV4-1 to TRBJ1-5; perhaps TRBD1 as D (5 bases). This CDR3 spans 17 amino acids. Trimming stripped 1 base from V and 1 base from J, with 14 bases between. Germline values: CDR1 MGHRA, CDR2 YSYEKL. The CDR3 reads CASSQGGVVSSNQPQHF. In DNA, the CDR3 is TGCGCCAGCAGCCAAGGGGGCGTGGTTTCGAGCAATCAGCCCCAGCATTTT.

The chain couples TRBV11-3 to TRBJ2-2; D assignment may be TRBD1 or TRBD2 (7 bases each). The V end was cut by 7 bases, the J end by 9 bases, with 15 bases between. This CDR3 is 13 amino acids long. CDR1 and CDR2 (germline): SGHNT, YENEEA. This chain's CDR3 is CASNQGGDRELFF. The CDR3 DNA is TGTGCCAGCAACCAGGGGGGGGATCGGGAGCTGTTTTTT.

The J gene is TRBJ1-1, the V gene TRBV27; D remains ambiguous. Germline assignment: CDR1 MNHEY and CDR2 SMNVEV (reference sequence). V gave up 6 bases and J gave up 5 bases, with 10 bases separating them. This CDR3 has 12 amino acids. CDR3 region: CASRGFGTEAFF. Here the CDR3 DNA reads TGTGCCAGCAGGGGGTTTGGGACTGAAGCTTTCTTT.

The chain recombines TRBV15 with TRBJ1-4; D is ambiguous. Trimming pared 8 bases from V and 0 bases from J, leaving 10 bases between. The CDR3 runs 14 residues. The germline gives CDR1 LNHNV, CDR2 YYDKDF (reference sequence). Here the CDR3 reads CATERSPTNEKLFF. The CDR3, as DNA: TGTGCCACCGAAAGAAGCCCAACTAATGAAAAACTGTTTTTT.

The V and J genes are TRBV11-3 and TRBJ1-5, with 12 bases identical to TRBD1. The CDR3 is made up of 20 amino acids. Germline V gene data show CDR1 as SGHNT and CDR2 as YENEEA. J was trimmed by 7 bases and V by 4 bases; bases with no gene match: 20. CDR3 nucleotide sequence: TGTGCCAGCAGCTCAGCTAGAGGGGACAGGGGGCGCGAAGTTCGGCAGCCCCAGCATTTT. Its translation: CASSSARGDRGREVRQPQHF.